The following is a T cell receptor beta chain sequence with its context. It has no known antigen specificity. The record has no base qualities; no much larger clone is one base away. This record belongs to a study of T cell responses to AZD1222 COVID-19 vaccine listed by TCRdb under 2021. Concerning the study at large: TCR sequencing covered 230 to 250 trial participants: 200 to 220 given two doses of AZD1222 and approximately 26 given two doses of MenACWY control vaccine. Trial participants were enrolled by age into subgroups of 18-55, 56-69 and 70-plus years, and roughly 150, 30 and 60 TCR-sequenced participants, respectively, were included in these subgroups. Broader findings and caveats from the paper: Reportedly, close to half of the unique spike-specific TCRs recognized epitopes lying outside the regions that are mutated in the B.1.351 and B.1.1.7 variants. Participants were mostly white British, with more females than males. The authors suggested clonal diversity may have been underestimated. After two AZD1222 doses, spike-specific TCR breadth and depth were significantly higher than at day 0 and than in MenACWY recipients. Because no day 14 peak-response samples were available, repertoires were characterized only after the peak T cell response. The 56-69-year group was small, and its depth increase did not reach significance, likely because of low power. Only five to seven AZD1222 recipients were SARS-CoV-2 seropositive at baseline, limiting conclusions about previously exposed vaccinees. The vaccine-associated CD4 TCRs covered the entire spike protein, and the dominant responses fell in regions 160-218 and 743-854.

The CDR3 regions of human TCRbeta chains were analyzed by immunosequencing. For the original study's pipeline: Repertoire TCRs were matched against a reference library of SARS-CoV-2-specific TCRs generated with the MIRA antigen-specificity platform. Breadth was defined as the fraction of unique TCRs that were SARS-CoV-2-associated. Depth was defined as the fraction of total T cells that were SARS-CoV-2-associated. Using the MIRA data, each spike-specific TCR was assigned both to the spike region to which the TCR was reactive and to a CD4 or CD8 class. Log10-transformed breadth and depth values were compared by one-way ANOVA with Sidak's multiple comparisons tests. Held by TCRdb, this immuneACCESS table contains in-frame sequences only and omits some clones. Under half of the omission traces to an unresolved V gene where checked; the cause of the rest is unknown. The D gene and trimming were derived from the DNA, and the V and J assignments and clone size from that table. Present in this sample are 85,000 to 90,000 clones, almost 90% of which were seen just once. About a tenth of the sample belongs to the ten largest clones.

The time point label, as the study defines it: baseline before first vaccination. According to the study, the label for this sample's treatment or condition signals: meningococcal conjugate vaccine given as trial control. Vaccinee samples came from UK trials COV001 and COV002, including a single-blind randomized controlled phase 2/3 trial of AZD1222 (ChAdOx1 nCoV-19) in healthy adults. For TCRbeta chain sequencing, PBMC samples from trial participants were taken at day 0 and at day 28 after the second dose. V loses 1 base, J loses 8 bases, and the germline ends lie 9 bases apart. The CDR3, cysteine through phenylalanine, is 13 amino acids long. Only CDR3 DNA remains: 39 bases, in frame from the first base.

The sample was peripheral blood, taken on day 0 of MenACWY control vaccination. The sequence derives from an adult in good health. The chain uses TRBV12-3 or TRBV12-4 and TRBJ2-1; TRBD2 might be the D gene, on 5 matching bases. The CDR3 in this case is CASSLGHGDEQFF. The nucleotides are TGTGCCAGCAGTTTAGGGCACGGGGATGAGCAGTTCTTC.